The 32 T cell receptor beta chains below were found in one sample sequenced in a study of vaccination effects on CD4 cells after COVID-19. These receptors' antigens are unknown. Culturing for roughly 10 days preceded CD4+ T cell isolation. Profiled with immunoSEQ multiplex PCR; TCRdb holds only in-frame clones, not every one. Of tens of thousands of clones listed, just over 70% were seen once; the top ten hold under 30%. The material was CD4+ T cells from PBMCs cultured without peptide, obtained before COVID-19 vaccination. These receptor sequences come from a human donor who had a prior SARS-CoV-2 infection.

The chain couples TRBV19 to TRBJ2-1, with D possibly being TRBD2 (7 bases). The CDR3 extends over 20 amino acids. Germline CDR1 is LNHDA and CDR2 is SQIVND (reference sequence). Deletions cut 4 bases from V and 0 bases from J, with 25 bases between. CDR3 sequence: CASSTYFAGATTSSYNEQFF. CDR3 nucleotide sequence: TGTGCCAGTAGTACCTACTTCGCGGGGGCCACAACGAGCTCCTACAATGAGCAGTTCTTC.

This sequence joins TRBV29-1 and TRBJ2-3; TRBD2 aligns across 8 bases. With V trimmed by 8 bases and J by 1 base, 2 bases remained unmatched. Germline V gene lookup returns CDR1 SQVTM and CDR2 ANQGSEA. This CDR3 is built from 12 residues. CDR3 DNA: TGCAGCCAACTAGCGGGCACAGATACGCAGTATTTT. This encodes CSQLAGTDTQYF.

The V call is TRBV27, the J call TRBJ1-2; 9 bases are shared with TRBD1. The J segment lost 3 bases and the V segment lost 4 bases, leaving 6 bases of the junction unmatched. The CDR3 is 15 residues long. The V gene's germline CDR1 is MNHEY and CDR2 SMNVEV (reference sequence). CDR3 sequence (DNA): TGTGCCAGCAGTTCCCTAACAGGGGGCGACTATGGCTACACCTTC. It specifies CASSSLTGGDYGYTF.

The genes are TRBV27 and TRBJ1-4; 10 positions match TRBD1. CDR3 length: 14 residues. J gave up 7 bases and V 7 bases, and 6 bases lay outside the gene matches. Germline V gene lookup returns CDR1 MNHEY and CDR2 SMNVEV (reference sequence). The CDR3 DNA follows: TGTGCCAGCACCAGGACAGGGGGAAGTGAAAAACTGTTTTTT. Its protein is CASTRTGGSEKLFF.

This rearrangement joins TRBV2 to TRBJ1-1; the match to TRBD1 covers 9 bases. From germline, CDR1 is SNHLY and CDR2 FYNNEI. The CDR3 loop spans 14 amino acids. Trimming took 4 bases from V and 4 from J; bases not matched to a gene: 4. This chain's CDR3 is CASSVTGGVTEAFF. Here the CDR3 DNA reads TGTGCCAGCAGTGTAACAGGGGGCGTCACTGAAGCTTTCTTT.

This sequence joins TRBV5-4 and TRBJ1-3; D call uncertain. The V gene lost 2 bases and the J gene lost 3 bases, with 9 bases spanning the gap. The CDR3 length is 14 residues. Germline assignment: CDR1 SGHNT and CDR2 YYREEE (reference sequence). The CDR3 sequence is CASSFWGFGNTIYF. CDR3 in DNA: TGTGCCAGCAGCTTCTGGGGTTTTGGAAACACCATATATTTT.

This clone has a handful of counts. The rearrangement links TRBV9 to TRBJ2-1; 9 nucleotides align to TRBD2. The CDR3 is made up of 16 amino acids. Germline CDR1 and CDR2: SGDLS and YYNGEE. J was trimmed by 1 base and V by 3 bases; bases with no gene match: 5. The CDR3 DNA sequence: TGTGCCAGCAGCGCCCATGGACTAGCGTCCTACAATGAGCAGTTCTTC. Its protein product is CASSAHGLASYNEQFF.

V gene TRBV4-1 combines with J gene TRBJ2-7, with a tentative D call TRBD2 (5 bases). Between the trimmed V and J ends, which lost 6 bases and 4 bases, there was a span of 22 bases. The CDR3 has 16 residues. Looked up from germline, CDR1 is MGHRA and CDR2 is YSYEKL. The CDR3 loop reads CASRPGIQSKVYEQYF. CDR3 DNA: TGCGCCAGCAGGCCCGGGATCCAGAGTAAGGTTTACGAGCAGTACTTC.

The chain carries TRBV6-5 and TRBJ2-7; weak D call: TRBD1 (5 bases). The CDR3 length is 14 residues. Trimming removed 4 bases at V and 4 bases at J, with 14 bases between. Germline V gene sequence: CDR1 MNHEY, CDR2 SVGAGI. In DNA, the CDR3 is TGTGCCAGCAGTTCGAGACAGCCCGTGTACGAGCAGTACTTC. It translates to CASSSRQPVYEQYF.

The chain uses TRBV6-2 or TRBV6-3 and TRBJ2-3, with TRBD2 matching over 10 bases. The length of the CDR3 is 17 residues. The germline V gene encodes CDR1 MNHEY and CDR2 SVGEGT. V lost 5 bases, J lost 0 bases, and 8 bases stayed unmatched. The DNA for the CDR3 is TGTGCCAGCAGTCCAATTGGACTAGCGGCTAGCACAGATACGCAGTATTTT. It encodes CASSPIGLAASTDTQYF.

The chain recombines TRBV27 with TRBJ1-5; TRBD1 matches 9 bases. Germline V CDR1 and CDR2: MNHEY, SMNVEV (reference sequence). The CDR3 spans 16 residues. J lost 5 bases, V lost 5 bases, and 10 bases had no gene match. Written as DNA, the CDR3 is TGTGCCAGCAGTCCATGGGACAGGGTTAGGGATCAGCCCCAGCATTTT. The encoded protein is CASSPWDRVRDQPQHF.

This chain joins TRBV6-6 and TRBJ2-3; D gene uncertain. Per the germline V gene, CDR1 is MNHNY and CDR2 is SVGAGI (reference sequence). This CDR3 is built from 15 residues. Trimming took 6 bases from V and 1 from J, leaving 14 bases between them. CDR3 amino acids: CASRGIQLGTDTQYF. The DNA of the CDR3 is TGTGCCAGCAGGGGGATCCAGCTAGGCACAGATACGCAGTATTTT.

The genes are TRBV4-3 and TRBJ1-2; 7 bases align to TRBD1. The CDR3 totals 16 residues. Looked up from germline, CDR1 is LGHNA and CDR2 is YSLEER. V shed 3 bases and J 8 bases; nucleotides not matched to a gene: 15. The CDR3 sequence: CASSQVSDREERGYTF. The CDR3 DNA is TGCGCCAGCAGCCAGGTTTCTGACAGGGAGGAGCGAGGCTACACCTTC.

The chain carries TRBV7-2 and TRBJ2-7, with D maybe TRBD2 (6 bases). The CDR3 contains 15 residues. The V gene's germline CDR1 is SGHTA and CDR2 FQGNSA. V dropped 3 bases and J dropped 5 bases, with 17 bases sitting between them. The CDR3 region is CASSFRASAGDEQYF. CDR3 DNA: TGTGCCAGCAGCTTCCGCGCTAGCGCGGGCGACGAGCAGTACTTC. Filled out from reference TRBV7-2 and TRBJ2-7, the complete variable domain reads GAGVSQSPSNKVTEKGKDVELRCDPISGHTALYWYRQSLGQGLEFLIYFQGNSAPDKSGLPSDRFSAERTGGSVSTLTIQRTQQEDSAVYLCASSFRASAGDEQYFGPGTRLTVT.

The gene calls are TRBV6-5 and TRBJ2-3, with TRBD1 matching 7 bases. Germline V gene data show CDR1 as MNHEY and CDR2 as SVGAGI. V was clipped by 6 bases and J by 0 bases; unmatched bases: 0. The CDR3 length is 13 residues. CDR3 residues: CASRGQSTDTQYF. CDR3 nucleotide sequence: TGTGCCAGCAGGGGACAGAGCACAGATACGCAGTATTTT.

The chain joins TRBV7-9 to TRBJ2-7; perhaps TRBD2 as D (6 bases). CDR1 and CDR2 (germline): SEHNR, FQNEAQ (reference sequence). Trimming stripped 6 bases from V and 7 bases from J, with 16 bases between. CDR3 length equals 13 residues. As DNA, the CDR3 is TGTGCCAGCAGACCGTCCGGGGGTGGAGAGCAGTACTTC. Translation: CASRPSGGGEQYF.

This chain connects TRBV18 to TRBJ2-7; possibly TRBD2 for D (6 bases). The CDR3 sequence is 16 residues long. Germline V gene data show CDR1 as KGHSH and CDR2 as LQKENI. The ends were cut back, 6 bases at V and 2 bases at J, with 20 bases in the middle. For the CDR3, the DNA is TGTGCCAGCTCCACACAAAGAGCTAGCGCAGCCTACGAGCAGTACTTC. As protein: CASSTQRASAAYEQYF.

This chain connects TRBV11-3 to TRBJ2-7; a weak D match, TRBD1 (6 bases). The V gene lost 2 bases and the J gene lost 3 bases, with 17 bases spanning the gap. Germline V lookup: CDR1 SGHNT, CDR2 YENEEA. CDR3 length: 16 amino acids. In nucleotides, the CDR3 is TGTGCCAGCAGCTTAAACCCGGGACAAGCTTTCTACGAGCAGTACTTC. Translation: CASSLNPGQAFYEQYF.

The J gene is TRBJ2-7, the V gene TRBV6-2 or TRBV6-3, with no clear D. The CDR3 totals 15 residues. CDR1 is MNHEY, CDR2 SVGEGT, per germline. V lost 3 bases and J lost 3, with 15 bases in between. The CDR3, as DNA: TGTGCCAGCAGTTATTCATGGACGCGAGACTACGAGCAGTACTTC. Protein: CASSYSWTRDYEQYF.

This sequence joins TRBV11-3 and TRBJ2-5; TRBD2 aligns across 8 bases. CDR1 and CDR2 from the germline V gene are SGHNT and YENEEA. Losses at the gene ends were 7 bases for V and 4 bases for J; bases not matched to a gene: 11. The CDR3 is made up of 15 amino acids. This CDR3 is CASTIRGGSGETQYF. The CDR3 DNA sequence: TGTGCCAGCACCATCCGGGGGGGGTCGGGAGAGACCCAGTACTTC.

The chain recombines TRBV6-2 or TRBV6-3 with TRBJ2-7; a weak D match, TRBD1 (6 bases). Trimming shortened V by 4 bases and J by 3 bases, and 7 bases separated the two germline ends. From germline, CDR1 is MNHEY and CDR2 SVGEGT. The CDR3 extends over 12 amino acids. The chain's CDR3 is CASSWTVYEQYF. The CDR3 coding sequence is TGTGCCAGCAGTTGGACAGTCTACGAGCAGTACTTC.

The chain employs TRBV3-1 (or the pseudogene TRBV3-2) and TRBJ1-3; D possibly corresponds to TRBD1 (5 bases). V was clipped by 3 bases and J by 7 bases, with 19 bases between them. This CDR3 comprises 16 residues. Germline-derived CDR1 and CDR2 are LGHDT and YNNKEL (reference sequence). The CDR3 here is CASSHQPRERRNTIYF. CDR3 in DNA: TGTGCCAGCAGCCACCAACCCAGGGAGCGGAGGAACACCATATATTTT.

The V call is TRBV6-2 or TRBV6-3, the J call TRBJ2-7; D not resolved. This CDR3 spans 19 amino acids. The germline V gene encodes CDR1 MNHEY and CDR2 SVGEGT. V gave up 2 bases and J gave up 3 bases, with 26 bases separating them. The CDR3 here is CASSYPLSRAITSNYEQYF. The CDR3 DNA follows: TGTGCCAGCAGTTACCCGCTAAGCCGGGCCATCACATCGAACTACGAGCAGTACTTC.

In DNA form, the CDR3 reads TGTGCCAGCAGCGTGAGCGGGAGGGCAGATACGCAGTATTTT. Encoded protein: CASSVSGRADTQYF. The chain carries TRBV9 and TRBJ2-3, with TRBD2 matching 10 bases. Germline V gene lookup returns CDR1 SGDLS and CDR2 YYNGEE. The CDR3 covers 14 residues. V was pared by 2 bases and J by 4 bases, with 1 base of the junction left unmatched.

The chain is built from TRBV18 and TRBJ2-2; weak D call: TRBD2 (6 bases). Per the germline V gene, CDR1 is KGHSH and CDR2 is LQKENI. The V end was cut by 3 bases, the J end by 7 bases, with 15 bases between. This CDR3 spans 15 amino acids. CDR3 sequence: CASSPRRRDDGELFF. CDR3 sequence (DNA): TGTGCCAGCTCACCCAGGCGGCGGGACGACGGGGAGCTGTTTTTT.

The CDR3, as DNA: TGTGCCAGCAGCTTTTCGGACAGTCCTCAGCCCCAGCATTTT. Its protein product is CASSFSDSPQPQHF. The chain is built from TRBV7-2 and TRBJ1-5, with a possible D match to TRBD1 (6 bases). The CDR3 sequence is 14 residues long. The germline V gene has CDR1 SGHTA and CDR2 FQGNSA. V was trimmed by 3 bases and J by 6 bases, leaving 12 bases between them. The variable domain in full, completed from reference TRBV7-2 and TRBJ1-5, reads GAGVSQSPSNKVTEKGKDVELRCDPISGHTALYWYRQSLGQGLEFLIYFQGNSAPDKSGLPSDRFSAERTGGSVSTLTIQRTQQEDSAVYLCASSFSDSPQPQHFGDGTRLSIL.

The genes are TRBV11-3 and TRBJ2-2; possible D gene TRBD1, 7 bases. The CDR3 loop spans 16 amino acids. Germline CDR1 and CDR2: SGHNT and YENEEA. V lost 4 bases, J lost 6 bases, and 18 bases lay in between. The CDR3: CASSWTGGVYAGELFF. The DNA of the CDR3 is TGTGCCAGCAGCTGGACAGGCGGGGTTTATGCCGGGGAGCTGTTTTTT.

This clone was seen just once. The V gene is TRBV2, the J gene TRBJ2-1, with unresolved D. Trimming stripped 7 bases from V and 3 bases from J, with 7 bases between. Germline CDR1 reads SNHLY; CDR2 reads FYNNEI. The CDR3 has 12 amino acids. The CDR3 nucleotides are TGTGCCAGCACCCGGGTCTACAATGAGCAGTTCTTC. Amino acids: CASTRVYNEQFF.

The J gene is TRBJ2-5, the V gene TRBV6-5, with TRBD1 matching over 7 bases. This CDR3 is 14 amino acids long. Germline V lookup: CDR1 MNHEY, CDR2 SVGAGI. Losses at the gene ends were 5 bases for V and 1 base for J; bases not matched to a gene: 4. The CDR3 DNA sequence: TGTGCCAGCAGTAAACAGGGGACCCAAGAGACCCAGTACTTC. Translating gives CASSKQGTQETQYF.

The table lists this clone with a few counts. This rearrangement joins TRBV6-6 to TRBJ1-1, with D unclear. This CDR3 contains 13 residues. In germline, CDR1 is MNHNY, CDR2 SVGAGI (reference sequence). The germline V and J ends were trimmed by 5 bases and 1 base, with 8 bases remaining between them. CDR3 coding DNA: TGTGCCAGCAGTCAATCCGGGAACACTGAAGCTTTCTTT. Protein: CASSQSGNTEAFF.

The genes are TRBV5-1 and TRBJ2-1; 7 positions match TRBD2. Trimming took 1 base from V and 9 from J; bases not matched to a gene: 10. The CDR3 is made up of 15 amino acids. Germline CDR1 and CDR2: SGHRS and YFSETQ. The CDR3 region is CASSLMAGALGEQFF. CDR3 coding DNA: TGCGCCAGCAGCTTGATGGCGGGAGCTCTTGGTGAGCAGTTCTTC.

This clone was recorded only once. The chain employs TRBV12-5 and TRBJ2-2; D is ambiguous. Germline loops: CDR1 LGHNT, CDR2 FRNRAP. The CDR3 covers 15 residues. Trimming left V 1 base short and J 5 bases short, with 11 bases between. DNA of the CDR3: TGTGCTAGTGGTTTGGACTTGACACTTACCGGGGAGCTGTTTTTT. It yields the protein CASGLDLTLTGELFF.